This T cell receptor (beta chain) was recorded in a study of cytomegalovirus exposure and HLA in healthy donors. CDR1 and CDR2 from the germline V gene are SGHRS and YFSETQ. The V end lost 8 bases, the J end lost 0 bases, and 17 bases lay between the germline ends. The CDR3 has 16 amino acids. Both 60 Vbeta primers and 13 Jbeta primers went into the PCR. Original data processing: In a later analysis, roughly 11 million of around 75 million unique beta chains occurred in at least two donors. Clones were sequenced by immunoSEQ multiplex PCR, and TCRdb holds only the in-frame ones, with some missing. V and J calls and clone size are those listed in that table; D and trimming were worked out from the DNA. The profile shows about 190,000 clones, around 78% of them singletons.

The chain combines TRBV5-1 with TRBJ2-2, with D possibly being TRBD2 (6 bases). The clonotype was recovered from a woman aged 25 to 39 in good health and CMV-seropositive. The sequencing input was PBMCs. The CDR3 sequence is CASRQRAPPNTGELFF. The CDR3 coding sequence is TGCGCCAGTAGACAGCGGGCCCCCCCGAACACCGGGGAGCTGTTTTTT.